The 24 T cell receptor beta chains reported below all come from one sample, sequenced in a study of CD8 T cells in Susac syndrome. Roughly 0.45 to 1 ug RNA was reverse transcribed with random hexamers. TCRdb called the immunoSEQ multiplex PCR reads again in MiXCR, with one record for every CDR3 protein. The table has roughly 140,000 distinct CDR3 sequences, around 95% seen once. Sequencing was performed on CD4+ T cells from PBMCs. The receptor set was obtained from a human donor with Susac syndrome.

In its sample, this clonotype was seen once. The rearrangement links TRBV6-5 to TRBJ1-5; D is possibly TRBD1 (5 bases). Trimming cost V 4 bases and J 5 bases, with 9 bases left between them. The CDR3 has 13 amino acids. The germline V gene has CDR1 MNHEY and CDR2 SVGAGI. The CDR3, as DNA: TGTGCCAGCAGTTGGGGGGTGTATCAGCCCCAGCATTTT. Translation gives CASSWGVYQPQHF.

CDR3 sequence (DNA): TGTGCCAGCAGCGTATCTTGGACAGGGAACACTGAAGCTTTCTTT. Translating it yields CASSVSWTGNTEAFF. This chain uses TRBV9 with TRBJ1-1; the match to TRBD1 covers 7 bases. The ends lost 1 base at V and 1 base at J; junction bases unmatched: 4. CDR1 and CDR2 from the germline V gene are SGDLS and YYNGEE. The CDR3 sequence is 15 residues long. The full variable domain, with the rest looked up from reference TRBV9 and TRBJ1-1, is DSGVTQTPKHLITATGQRVTLRCSPRSGDLSVYWYQQSLDQGLQFLIQYYNGEERAKGNILERFSAQQFPDLHSELNLSSLELGDSALYFCASSVSWTGNTEAFFGQGTRLTVV.

CDR3 nucleotides: TGTGCCAGCAGCTTAAAGGGGAACACTGAAGCTTTCTTT. This translates into CASSLKGNTEAFF. The chain couples TRBV11-2 to TRBJ1-1; no clear D gene. The germline V and J ends were trimmed by 2 bases and 1 base, with 5 bases remaining between them. Germline assignment: CDR1 SGHAT and CDR2 FQNNGV. The CDR3 is made up of 13 amino acids.

This chain links TRBV29-1 with TRBJ1-5; 7 bases agree with TRBD1. The CDR3 length is 13 residues. Germline V gene data show CDR1 as SQVTM and CDR2 as ANQGSEA. V gave up 6 bases and J gave up 7 bases; unmatched junction bases: 9. The CDR3 DNA is TGCAGCGTCCGACAGGGAATGGGACAGCCCCAGCATTTT. Its protein product is CSVRQGMGQPQHF.

The V gene is TRBV20-1, the J gene TRBJ1-1; D is uncertain. Trimming removed 5 bases from V and 1 base from J, with 5 bases in between. Per the germline V gene, CDR1 is DFQATT and CDR2 is SNEGSKA (reference sequence). This CDR3 contains 11 residues. CDR3 sequence (DNA): TGCAGTGCTCGGTGGAACACTGAAGCTTTCTTT. It encodes CSARWNTEAFF.

This clonotype was observed a single time. The J gene is TRBJ2-5, the V gene TRBV5-1, with D perhaps TRBD2 (5 bases). Per the germline V gene, CDR1 is SGHRS and CDR2 is YFSETQ. V was trimmed by 0 bases and J by 0 bases, leaving 18 bases between them. The CDR3 spans 18 residues. CDR3 in amino acids: CASSLGALSSLYQETQYF. In nucleotides, the CDR3 is TGCGCCAGCAGCTTGGGGGCCCTCTCTAGCTTGTACCAAGAGACCCAGTACTTC.

CDR3 sequence reads: CASSLRASAWGADTQYF. CDR3 DNA: TGTGCCAGCAGCTTAAGGGCCTCGGCGTGGGGTGCAGATACGCAGTATTTT. J is TRBJ2-3 and V is TRBV7-8; D ambiguous. This CDR3 contains 17 residues. V lost 2 bases to trimming and J lost 4 bases, with 19 bases between them. Germline V gene data show CDR1 as SGHVS and CDR2 as FQNEAQ.

This clonotype was observed a handful of times. The V call is TRBV12-3 or TRBV12-4, the J call TRBJ2-2; unclear D gene. CDR3 length equals 11 residues. The ends were cut back, 3 bases at V and 6 bases at J, with 2 bases in the middle. In DNA, the CDR3 is TGTGCCAGCAGTTTTGCCGGGGAGCTGTTTTTT. Translating it yields CASSFAGELFF.

The chain carries TRBV7-9 and TRBJ1-1; TRBD1 agrees at 10 bases. Trimming cost V 5 bases and J 1 base; bases outside gene matches: 10. CDR1 SEHNR and CDR2 FQNEAQ come from the germline V gene (reference sequence). The CDR3 runs 17 residues. The CDR3 spells CASSPGDRGRTNTEAFF. The DNA for the CDR3 is TGTGCCAGCAGCCCAGGAGACAGGGGGCGTACGAACACTGAAGCTTTCTTT.

The chain carries TRBV18 and TRBJ2-4; D is uncertain. V was trimmed by 6 bases and J by 8 bases, leaving 14 bases between them. The CDR3 is 13 amino acids. CDR1 and CDR2 (germline): KGHSH, LQKENI. The CDR3 region is CASSLHKKDIQYF. In nucleotides, the CDR3 is TGTGCCAGCTCGCTGCACAAAAAAGACATTCAGTACTTC.

The chain carries TRBV9 and TRBJ2-1; maybe TRBD2 (7 bases). The V gene lost 3 bases and the J gene lost 4 bases, with 17 bases spanning the gap. Germline V lookup: CDR1 SGDLS, CDR2 YYNGEE. The CDR3 is made up of 16 amino acids. The CDR3 region is CASSAVGGGGYNEQFF. For the CDR3, the DNA is TGTGCCAGCAGCGCCGTGGGGGGAGGGGGATACAATGAGCAGTTCTTC.

This clonotype was observed once. The chain joins TRBV20-1 to TRBJ1-1; D unresolved. Germline V gene lookup returns CDR1 DFQATT and CDR2 SNEGSKA (reference sequence). The V gene lost 4 bases and the J gene lost 0 bases, with 3 bases spanning the gap. The CDR3 spans 11 residues. The CDR3, as DNA: TGCAGTGCTACAGTGAACACTGAAGCTTTCTTT. Its protein product is CSATVNTEAFF.

This clonotype was observed once. V is TRBV19 and J is TRBJ1-5; D may be TRBD1 (6 bases). This CDR3 is built from 14 residues. Trimming stripped 2 bases from V and 4 bases from J, with 9 bases between. Per germline, CDR1 LNHDA and CDR2 SQIVND (reference sequence). CDR3 coding DNA: TGTGCCAGTAGTATACGGGGGCCTAATCAGCCCCAGCATTTT. This translates into CASSIRGPNQPQHF.

This chain joins TRBV14 and TRBJ2-5, with D unclear. Germline V gene lookup returns CDR1 SGHDN and CDR2 FVKESK. V was clipped by 4 bases and J by 4 bases, with 16 bases between them. The CDR3 loop spans 15 amino acids. In nucleotides, the CDR3 is TGTGCCAGCAGCCCCGGCGAATACGAATTAGAGACCCAGTACTTC. Amino acid sequence: CASSPGEYELETQYF.

The chain has TRBV29-1 and TRBJ2-1; a possible D gene is TRBD1 (6 bases). The CDR3 contains 13 residues. CDR1 SQVTM and CDR2 ANQGSEA come from the germline V gene. Trimming left V 4 bases short and J 5 bases short, with 12 bases between. CDR3: CSVGPDRHNEQFF. In DNA, the CDR3 is TGCAGCGTTGGTCCGGACAGACACAATGAGCAGTTCTTC.

This clonotype has just one count. The gene calls are TRBV5-1 and TRBJ1-2; D unresolved. Germline V gives CDR1 SGHRS, CDR2 YFSETQ. CDR3 length equals 17 residues. Trimming took 0 bases from V and 3 from J, leaving 18 bases between them. The DNA for the CDR3 is TGCGCCAGCAGCTTGGCCCTAACAGTCGGAGGATACTATGGCTACACCTTC. This sequence encodes CASSLALTVGGYYGYTF.

V usage is TRBV5-5 and J usage is TRBJ2-7; tentatively, D is TRBD2 (8 bases). V lost 4 bases and J lost 4, with 18 bases in between. CDR3 length: 15 residues. Germline V lookup: CDR1 SGHKS, CDR2 YYEKEE (reference sequence). CDR3 DNA: TGTGCCAGCAGCCGGACAGGCGGGGGGAATTACGAGCAGTACTTC. It encodes CASSRTGGGNYEQYF.

This clonotype was seen a single time. The chain employs TRBV7-2 and TRBJ2-3; TRBD2 aligns across 11 bases. This CDR3 is 14 amino acids long. Unmatched junction bases numbered 5, after V lost 5 bases and J lost 7 bases. Germline loops: CDR1 SGHTA, CDR2 FQGNSA. In DNA, the CDR3 is TGTGCCAGCAGCCTTAGCGGGGGGGTAAATACGCAGTATTTT. Protein sequence: CASSLSGGVNTQYF.

The chain recombines TRBV19 with TRBJ1-2; 7 nucleotides align to TRBD1. The CDR3 length is 15 residues. V was pared by 5 bases and J by 0 bases, with 6 bases of the junction left unmatched. Germline V gene data show CDR1 as LNHDA and CDR2 as SQIVND (reference sequence). The CDR3 nucleotides read TGTGCCAGTAGTCCGTCGGGGACAGCTAACTATGGCTACACCTTC. Its protein product is CASSPSGTANYGYTF.

V is TRBV18 and J is TRBJ2-5; 10 bases line up with TRBD2. With 3 bases clipped from V and 5 bases from J, the junction kept 3 bases outside the gene matches. CDR1 is KGHSH, CDR2 LQKENI, per germline. The CDR3 spans 14 residues. In DNA, the CDR3 is TGTGCCAGCTCACCGCTAGCGGGGGCCGAGACCCAGTACTTC. It specifies CASSPLAGAETQYF.

V usage is TRBV12-5 and J usage is TRBJ1-1, with D unclear. The CDR3 loop spans 15 amino acids. From germline, CDR1 is LGHNT and CDR2 FRNRAP. Trimming shortened V by 5 bases and J by 4 bases, and 17 bases separated the two germline ends. The CDR3 spells CASGPGARVGTEAFF. The CDR3 nucleotides read TGTGCTAGTGGTCCCGGCGCGCGGGTGGGCACTGAAGCTTTCTTT.

The rearrangement uses TRBV12-3 or TRBV12-4 and TRBJ1-1; possible D gene TRBD1, 6 bases. Trimming pared 3 bases from V and 1 base from J, leaving 9 bases between. This CDR3 comprises 14 residues. CDR3 DNA sequence: TGTGCCAGCAGTTTCTGGGGGCAGAACACTGAAGCTTTCTTT. Protein product: CASSFWGQNTEAFF.

The chain is built from TRBV20-1 and TRBJ2-1; perhaps D is TRBD1 or TRBD2 (5 bases each). The CDR3 contains 14 residues. Germline CDR1 DFQATT, CDR2 SNEGSKA (reference sequence). V dropped 5 bases and J dropped 3 bases, with 14 bases sitting between them. CDR3: CSAYRDRNYNEQFF. The CDR3 DNA reads as TGCAGTGCTTACCGGGACCGGAACTACAATGAGCAGTTCTTC.

The genes are TRBV9 and TRBJ2-2; 7 bases are shared with TRBD2. This CDR3 spans 15 amino acids. J gave up 0 bases and V 3 bases, and 2 bases lay outside the gene matches. Germline CDR1 and CDR2: SGDLS and YYNGEE. In DNA, the CDR3 is TGTGCCAGCAGCGCCAGCGGGACGAACACCGGGGAGCTGTTTTTT. It encodes CASSASGTNTGELFF. Using reference TRBV9 and TRBJ2-2 for the parts outside the CDR3, the full variable domain is DSGVTQTPKHLITATGQRVTLRCSPRSGDLSVYWYQQSLDQGLQFLIQYYNGEERAKGNILERFSAQQFPDLHSELNLSSLELGDSALYFCASSASGTNTGELFFGEGSRLTVL.